A selection of T cell receptor beta chains follows, all from one sample in a study of PD-L1 blockade in urothelial cancer. The table came from immunoSEQ multiplex PCR; TCRdb's copy has only in-frame clones and leaves some out. The sample carries fewer than 60,000 clones, 85% recorded once. Material: PBMCs, obtained around atezolizumab (anti-PD-L1) treatment. These receptor sequences come from a man between 65 and 79 years old with urothelial cancer. The CDR3 runs from the conserved cysteine through the conserved F or W. D genes are given only for firm matches. Clone size, where shown, is once, few, many, or a class for clones that have expanded.

once	TRBV28	TRBJ2-5	TRBD2	CASRPQKREGETQYF	TGTGCCAGCAGACCCCAGAAGCGGGAGGGAGAGACCCAGTACTTC
.	TRBV2	TRBJ2-3	TRBD2	CASSVGLAGGPDTQYF	TGTGCCAGCAGCGTAGGACTAGCGGGAGGTCCAGATACGCAGTATTTT
.	TRBV30	TRBJ2-3	TRBD1	CAWSLAGGHRYAYF	TGTGCCTGGAGCCTGGCAGGGGGCCACAGATACGCGTATTTT
once	TRBV5-1	TRBJ1-3	TRBD1	CASSSTGGPGNTIYF	TGCGCCAGCAGCTCAACAGGGGGCCCTGGAAACACCATATATTTT
.	TRBV28	TRBJ1-2	.	CASSLDEYYGYTF	TGTGCCAGCAGTTTAGATGAGTACTATGGCTACACCTTC
medium-sized	TRBV19	TRBJ2-7	.	CASSGQLSYEQYF	TGTGCCAGTAGCGGACAGCTCTCCTACGAGCAGTACTTC
.	TRBV5-5	TRBJ2-7	.	CASSLEFGAGSYEQYF	TGTGCCAGCAGCTTGGAGTTTGGGGCAGGCTCCTACGAGCAGTACTTC
.	TRBV19	TRBJ2-3	.	CASSLGGQGRRYAYF	TGTGCCAGTAGCCTCGGGGGTCAGGGAAGAAGATACGCGTATTTT
.	TRBV5-1	TRBJ2-7	TRBD1	CASREGTGSYEQYF	TGCGCCAGCAGGGAGGGGACAGGGTCCTACGAGCAGTACTTC
.	TRBV7-3	TRBJ2-2	.	CASSLTGGAELFF	TGTGCCAGCAGCTTAACTGGAGGGGCCGAGCTGTTTTTT
.	TRBV4-2	TRBJ2-3	.	CASSQDSMVDSTDTQYF	TGTGCCAGCAGCCAAGATTCAATGGTAGATAGCACAGATACGCAGTATTTT
.	TRBV4-1	TRBJ2-1	TRBD2	CASSQVVSSGLNEQFF	TGCGCCAGCAGCCAAGTTGTGTCTAGCGGTTTAAATGAGCAGTTCTTC
.	TRBV29-1	TRBJ2-1	.	CSAGRDSGPYNEQFF	TGCAGCGCTGGACGAGATAGCGGACCATACAATGAGCAGTTCTTC
.	TRBV25-1	TRBJ2-1	TRBD2	CASLPREGIYNEQFF	TGTGCCAGCCTGCCTCGGGAGGGCATCTACAATGAGCAGTTCTTC
.	TRBV2	TRBJ1-2	.	CASSDSPSRGYTF	TGTGCCAGCAGTGATTCCCCCTCGCGCGGCTACACCTTC
.	TRBV28	TRBJ2-3	TRBD1	CASSSPGQGLTDTQYF	TGTGCCAGCAGTTCCCCGGGACAGGGGCTCACAGATACGCAGTATTTT
once	TRBV18	TRBJ2-3	TRBD2	CASSPSLREGADTQYF	TGTGCCAGCTCACCAAGTTTGCGGGAGGGGGCAGATACGCAGTATTTT
many	TRBV9	TRBJ2-7	.	CASSVTDGDTYEQYF	TGTGCCAGCAGCGTGACAGACGGAGACACCTACGAGCAGTACTTC
.	TRBV7-6	TRBJ2-1	TRBD2	CASSLSAGAGNEQFF	TGTGCCAGCAGCTTATCAGCGGGAGCCGGCAATGAGCAGTTCTTC
.	TRBV2	TRBJ2-7	.	CASSYLTETLREQYF	TGTGCCAGCAGTTATTTGACAGAAACTCTACGCGAGCAGTACTTC
.	TRBV28	TRBJ2-7	TRBD2	CATKSGRSEQYF	TGTGCCACAAAAAGCGGGAGAAGCGAGCAGTACTTC
.	TRBV30	TRBJ1-2	.	CAWIMMTPNYGYTF	TGTGCCTGGATCATGATGACTCCTAACTATGGCTACACCTTC
.	TRBV6-6	TRBJ1-5	.	CASLGGGDQPQHF	TGTGCCAGCCTAGGGGGGGGCGATCAGCCCCAGCATTTT
.	TRBV2	TRBJ2-3	TRBD2	CASRGLAGSTDTQYF	TGTGCCAGCAGGGGACTAGCGGGTAGCACAGATACGCAGTATTTT
.	TRBV27	TRBJ2-5	TRBD1	CASSFQGAETQYF	TGTGCCAGCAGTTTTCAGGGGGCAGAGACCCAGTACTTC
.	TRBV25-1	TRBJ2-7	.	CASSQTGIMPYEQYF	TGTGCCAGCAGCCAGACAGGTATAATGCCCTACGAGCAGTACTTC
.	TRBV9	TRBJ1-4	.	CASSVVSGAGEKLFF	TGTGCCAGCAGCGTAGTTTCAGGGGCAGGAGAAAAACTGTTTTTT
.	TRBV15	TRBJ2-1	TRBD1	CAISGTGSYNEQFF	TGTGCCATTTCCGGGACAGGGTCCTACAATGAGCAGTTCTTC
.	TRBV7-6	TRBJ2-7	.	CASSPGTLLAYEQYF	TGTGCCAGCAGCCCCGGGACTCTTCTCGCCTACGAGCAGTACTTC
.	TRBV6-1	TRBJ2-7	TRBD1	CASSGEGTGVYEQYF	TGTGCCAGCAGTGGGGAAGGGACAGGGGTCTACGAGCAGTACTTC
.	TRBV2	TRBJ2-1	.	CASSEARGIEQFF	TGTGCCAGCAGTGAGGCTCGGGGGATTGAGCAGTTCTTC
.	TRBV19	TRBJ2-2	.	CASSLRGRGNTGELFF	TGTGCCAGTAGTTTGAGGGGGAGAGGGAACACCGGGGAGCTGTTTTTT
.	TRBV29-1	TRBJ2-7	TRBD1	CSVYNPGQGGNEQYF	TGCAGCGTTTATAATCCGGGACAGGGGGGTAACGAGCAGTACTTC
.	TRBV10-3	TRBJ2-1	TRBD2	CAIRGTSGRAGEQFF	TGTGCCATCAGGGGAACTAGCGGGAGGGCCGGTGAGCAGTTCTTC
few	TRBV27	TRBJ1-1	TRBD1	CASSLTWTGNTEAFF	TGTGCCAGCAGTTTAACTTGGACAGGGAACACTGAAGCTTTCTTT
.	TRBV5-1	TRBJ2-3	TRBD2	CASSHSGAGEADTQYF	TGCGCCAGCTCTCATTCGGGAGCGGGAGAAGCAGATACGCAGTATTTT
.	TRBV18	TRBJ2-7	TRBD1	CASSPGTGPWEQYF	TGTGCCAGCTCACCGGGGACAGGCCCGTGGGAGCAGTACTTC